These T cell receptor beta chains were read from a single sample in a study of CD8 T cells in Susac syndrome. TCRdb reprocessed the immunoSEQ multiplex PCR reads with MiXCR, giving one entry per CDR3 protein. Found here are some 190,000 distinct CDR3 sequences, approximately 94% of them singletons; the top ten hold around 0.16%. Sequencing was done on a sample of CD4+ T cells from PBMCs. The receptor set was obtained from a human donor with Susac syndrome. Both conserved end residues are part of each CDR3. Fields, in order: J gene, V gene, clone size, D gene, CDR3 DNA, CDR3 protein. D genes are given only for firm matches. Rows give clone size only sometimes, using once, few, many, or a class for an expanded clone.

j_call: TRBJ2-1; v_call: TRBV12-3/TRBV12-4; clone_size: -; d_call: -; cdr3_nt: TGTGCCAGCAGGGCCTACAATGAGCAGTTCTTC; cdr3_aa: CASRAYNEQFF
j_call: TRBJ2-5; v_call: TRBV24-1; clone_size: -; d_call: -; cdr3_nt: TGTGCCACCAGTGATTCACCGGGGATTCAAGAGACCCAGTACTTC; cdr3_aa: CATSDSPGIQETQYF
j_call: TRBJ1-1; v_call: TRBV4-2; clone_size: -; d_call: TRBD1; cdr3_nt: TGTGCCAGCAGCCAAGGTGGCCGGGACAGGGGGACTGAAGCTTTCTTT; cdr3_aa: CASSQGGRDRGTEAFF
j_call: TRBJ2-7; v_call: TRBV6-5; clone_size: once; d_call: TRBD1; cdr3_nt: TGTGCCAGCAGTCCCTCCGGGGACAGGACCTACGAGCAGTACTTC; cdr3_aa: CASSPSGDRTYEQYF
j_call: TRBJ2-2; v_call: TRBV4-3; clone_size: -; d_call: -; cdr3_nt: TGCGCCAGCAGCCAAGATAGCCGGGGAAGGAGCGGGGAGCTGTTTTTT; cdr3_aa: CASSQDSRGRSGELFF
j_call: TRBJ2-2; v_call: TRBV5-1; clone_size: -; d_call: TRBD1; cdr3_nt: TGCGCCAGCAGCTGGGGGGACAGGACGAACACCGGGGAGCTGTTTTTT; cdr3_aa: CASSWGDRTNTGELFF
j_call: TRBJ2-1; v_call: TRBV7-9; clone_size: few; d_call: -; cdr3_nt: TGTGCCAGCAGCTTAGCCGGGACACCGTACAATGAGCAGTTCTTC; cdr3_aa: CASSLAGTPYNEQFF
j_call: TRBJ2-1; v_call: TRBV7-2; clone_size: -; d_call: TRBD2; cdr3_nt: TGTGCCAGCAGCTGGCAACTAGCGTACAATGAGCAGTTCTTC; cdr3_aa: CASSWQLAYNEQFF
j_call: TRBJ1-2; v_call: TRBV20-1; clone_size: -; d_call: TRBD1; cdr3_nt: TGCAGTGCTAGAATGGACAGGGGGGATGGCTACACCTTC; cdr3_aa: CSARMDRGDGYTF
j_call: TRBJ1-2; v_call: TRBV19; clone_size: -; d_call: -; cdr3_nt: TGTGCCAGTAGTGGATATCAGGGCGGCTACACCTTC; cdr3_aa: CASSGYQGGYTF
j_call: TRBJ2-1; v_call: TRBV5-1; clone_size: -; d_call: TRBD2; cdr3_nt: TGCGCCAGCAGCTCCGGGACTAGGGCCGGATCCTACAATGAGCAGTTCTTC; cdr3_aa: CASSSGTRAGSYNEQFF
j_call: TRBJ1-5; v_call: TRBV6-2/TRBV6-3; clone_size: once; d_call: -; cdr3_nt: TGTGCCAGCAGTTACGGCCGGGACGGGAGTTATAGCAATCAGCCCCAGCATTTT; cdr3_aa: CASSYGRDGSYSNQPQHF
j_call: TRBJ2-2; v_call: TRBV2; clone_size: -; d_call: TRBD2; cdr3_nt: TGTGCCAGCAGTGACGCGATAGCGGGGGTCTCCGGGGAGCTGTTTTTT; cdr3_aa: CASSDAIAGVSGELFF
j_call: TRBJ1-2; v_call: TRBV4-1; clone_size: few; d_call: -; cdr3_nt: TGCGCCAGCAGCCAAGATGGCCAGGGCTATGGCTACACCTTC; cdr3_aa: CASSQDGQGYGYTF
j_call: TRBJ2-3; v_call: TRBV3-1; clone_size: -; d_call: -; cdr3_nt: TGTGCCAGCAGCCAAGCTAGCTTATCCACAGATACGCAGTATTTT; cdr3_aa: CASSQASLSTDTQYF
j_call: TRBJ1-1; v_call: TRBV20-1; clone_size: -; d_call: TRBD1; cdr3_nt: TGCAGTGCTCTGGACAGGGCCAGGATGAACACTGAAGCTTTCTTT; cdr3_aa: CSALDRARMNTEAFF
j_call: TRBJ1-2; v_call: TRBV6-5; clone_size: -; d_call: TRBD1; cdr3_nt: TGTGCCAGCAGTCCCCCACAGGGGGCGACTGGCTACACCTTC; cdr3_aa: CASSPPQGATGYTF
j_call: TRBJ1-1; v_call: TRBV12-3/TRBV12-4; clone_size: -; d_call: TRBD1; cdr3_nt: TGTGCCAGCAGTTTGGCAGGGGGCGCGAAAATGCATGAAGCTTTCTTT; cdr3_aa: CASSLAGGAKMHEAFF
j_call: TRBJ1-1; v_call: TRBV12-3/TRBV12-4; clone_size: -; d_call: -; cdr3_nt: TGTGCCAGCAGTTTTCGAGAGGCCACTGAAGCTTTCTTT; cdr3_aa: CASSFREATEAFF
j_call: TRBJ2-1; v_call: TRBV14; clone_size: -; d_call: TRBD1; cdr3_nt: TGTGCCAGCAGCCAAGGACCGGGACAGGGTTACAATGAGCAGTTCTTC; cdr3_aa: CASSQGPGQGYNEQFF
j_call: TRBJ1-6; v_call: TRBV6-1; clone_size: -; d_call: TRBD1; cdr3_nt: TGTGCCAGCAGTGAACGGGACAGCGATTCACCCCTCCACTTT; cdr3_aa: CASSERDSDSPLHF
j_call: TRBJ1-1; v_call: TRBV4-2; clone_size: -; d_call: TRBD1; cdr3_nt: TGTGCCAGCAGCCAAGATAGGGGGCCGGGGGCTGAAGCTTTCTTT; cdr3_aa: CASSQDRGPGAEAFF
j_call: TRBJ2-4; v_call: TRBV13; clone_size: -; d_call: TRBD2; cdr3_nt: TGTGCCAGCAGCGGCGGGGGGGCCGGAAACATTCAGTACTTC; cdr3_aa: CASSGGGAGNIQYF
j_call: TRBJ1-1; v_call: TRBV12-3/TRBV12-4; clone_size: -; d_call: -; cdr3_nt: TGTGCCAGCAGTTTACCGCGGATTAACACTGAAGTTTTCTTT; cdr3_aa: CASSLPRINTEVFF
j_call: TRBJ1-2; v_call: TRBV5-4; clone_size: -; d_call: -; cdr3_nt: TGTGCCAGCAGCCAACCCGGACAGAACTATGGCTACACCTTC; cdr3_aa: CASSQPGQNYGYTF
j_call: TRBJ1-1; v_call: TRBV29-1; clone_size: -; d_call: -; cdr3_nt: TGCAGCGTAGCAGGGGTCGGGGACACTGAAGCTTTCTTT; cdr3_aa: CSVAGVGDTEAFF
j_call: TRBJ1-1; v_call: TRBV12-3/TRBV12-4; clone_size: once; d_call: -; cdr3_nt: TGTGCCAGCAGGCGCCGCGTTCTGGGGGGCGGCTTACCCATGAACACTGAAGCTTTCTTT; cdr3_aa: CASRRRVLGGGLPMNTEAFF
j_call: TRBJ2-1; v_call: TRBV25-1; clone_size: -; d_call: -; cdr3_nt: TGTGCCAGCCGGAGGGGGTTCCCTTACAATGAGCAGTTCTTC; cdr3_aa: CASRRGFPYNEQFF
j_call: TRBJ2-6; v_call: TRBV19; clone_size: -; d_call: TRBD1; cdr3_nt: TGTGCCAGCAGTGGACAGGGGACTTTTGGGGCCAACGTCCTGACTTTC; cdr3_aa: CASSGQGTFGANVLTF
j_call: TRBJ2-7; v_call: TRBV9; clone_size: once; d_call: -; cdr3_nt: TGTGCCAGCTCCGCAGGACTAAGCTCCTACGAGCAGTACTTC; cdr3_aa: CASSAGLSSYEQYF
j_call: TRBJ2-3; v_call: TRBV20-1; clone_size: once; d_call: -; cdr3_nt: TGCAGTGCTAGAGTTGGGGCGGATACGCAGTATTTT; cdr3_aa: CSARVGADTQYF
j_call: TRBJ2-1; v_call: TRBV29-1; clone_size: -; d_call: -; cdr3_nt: TGCAGCGTTGACAACTGGGCGACGGGACGAAATGAGCAGTTCTTC; cdr3_aa: CSVDNWATGRNEQFF
j_call: TRBJ1-5; v_call: TRBV27; clone_size: -; d_call: TRBD1; cdr3_nt: TGTGCCAGCAGTCGGGACAGGTGGGGAGGGCCCCAGCATTTT; cdr3_aa: CASSRDRWGGPQHF
j_call: TRBJ2-3; v_call: TRBV6-4; clone_size: -; d_call: TRBD1; cdr3_nt: TGTGCCAGCAGCCCGGACAGGGACAGCACAGATACGCAGTATTTT; cdr3_aa: CASSPDRDSTDTQYF
j_call: TRBJ2-5; v_call: TRBV20-1; clone_size: -; d_call: -; cdr3_nt: TGCAGTGCTAGACGGCAAGAGACCCAGTACTTC; cdr3_aa: CSARRQETQYF
j_call: TRBJ2-5; v_call: TRBV5-4; clone_size: -; d_call: -; cdr3_nt: TGTGCCAGCAGCTTCGGGACTCAAGAGACCCAGTACTTC; cdr3_aa: CASSFGTQETQYF
j_call: TRBJ2-3; v_call: TRBV11-2; clone_size: once; d_call: -; cdr3_nt: TGTGCCAGCAGCTTATTGCGCGGAGATACGCAGTATTTT; cdr3_aa: CASSLLRGDTQYF
j_call: TRBJ2-5; v_call: TRBV15; clone_size: -; d_call: TRBD1; cdr3_nt: TGTGCCACCAGCAGAGATCCACAGGGGGCGAAGACCCAGTACTTC; cdr3_aa: CATSRDPQGAKTQYF
j_call: TRBJ2-7; v_call: TRBV29-1; clone_size: -; d_call: -; cdr3_nt: TGCAGCGTTGGCGACGGCTACGAGCAGTACTTC; cdr3_aa: CSVGDGYEQYF
j_call: TRBJ2-5; v_call: TRBV24-1; clone_size: -; d_call: -; cdr3_nt: TGTGCCACCAGTGATTTTGATGGGAAAGAGACCCAGTACTTC; cdr3_aa: CATSDFDGKETQYF
j_call: TRBJ2-7; v_call: TRBV9; clone_size: -; d_call: -; cdr3_nt: TGTGCCAGCAGCGCCGGGAGAGGAGGGTCCTACGAGCAGTACTTC; cdr3_aa: CASSAGRGGSYEQYF
j_call: TRBJ2-7; v_call: TRBV6-5; clone_size: -; d_call: TRBD1; cdr3_nt: TGTGCCAGCGTTGGGACAGGCACCGAGCAGTACTTC; cdr3_aa: CASVGTGTEQYF
j_call: TRBJ2-7; v_call: TRBV4-3; clone_size: -; d_call: -; cdr3_nt: TGCGCCAGCAGCCATTTCTTAACAGGGAACGAGCAGTACTTC; cdr3_aa: CASSHFLTGNEQYF
j_call: TRBJ1-2; v_call: TRBV6-4; clone_size: once; d_call: TRBD1; cdr3_nt: TGTGCCAGCAGTGACGACAGGGGCCTTGGTGGCTACACCTTC; cdr3_aa: CASSDDRGLGGYTF
j_call: TRBJ2-5; v_call: TRBV24-1; clone_size: -; d_call: -; cdr3_nt: TGTGCCACCAGTGACGCGGGTCACACGGGGACCCAGTACTTC; cdr3_aa: CATSDAGHTGTQYF
j_call: TRBJ2-1; v_call: TRBV29-1; clone_size: -; d_call: TRBD1; cdr3_nt: TGCAGCGTTGAACGGACAGGGCCCCCTAACAATGAGCAGTTCTTC; cdr3_aa: CSVERTGPPNNEQFF
j_call: TRBJ2-3; v_call: TRBV30; clone_size: -; d_call: TRBD2; cdr3_nt: TGTGCCTGGAGTGTCCTAGCGGGGGCCACAGATACGCAGTATTTT; cdr3_aa: CAWSVLAGATDTQYF
j_call: TRBJ2-2; v_call: TRBV9; clone_size: -; d_call: -; cdr3_nt: TGTGCCAGCAGCGCTGAATTGGGTGAGAACACCGGGGAGCTGTTTTTT; cdr3_aa: CASSAELGENTGELFF
j_call: TRBJ1-2; v_call: TRBV11-1; clone_size: -; d_call: -; cdr3_nt: TGTGCCAGCAGCTTATCGCCCGACACTGGCTACACCTTC; cdr3_aa: CASSLSPDTGYTF
j_call: TRBJ1-3; v_call: TRBV4-2; clone_size: once; d_call: TRBD1; cdr3_nt: TGTGCCAGCAGCCAAGAACGAGGGACAGGTAGCTCTGGAAACACCATATATTTT; cdr3_aa: CASSQERGTGSSGNTIYF
j_call: TRBJ1-5; v_call: TRBV9; clone_size: -; d_call: TRBD1; cdr3_nt: TGTGCCAGCAGCCCCCAGGGGGGGGATCAGCCCCAGCATTTT; cdr3_aa: CASSPQGGDQPQHF
j_call: TRBJ1-4; v_call: TRBV6-5; clone_size: once; d_call: -; cdr3_nt: TGTGCCAGCAAGACACAGACCGCCACCGAAAAACTGTTTTTT; cdr3_aa: CASKTQTATEKLFF
j_call: TRBJ2-3; v_call: TRBV25-1; clone_size: -; d_call: -; cdr3_nt: TGTGCCAGCACCCCCGGAGGGGAACCAGATACGCAGTATTTT; cdr3_aa: CASTPGGEPDTQYF
j_call: TRBJ2-5; v_call: TRBV20-1; clone_size: -; d_call: -; cdr3_nt: TGCAGTGCTAGAGCCTGGGTGGCCGAGACCCAGTACTTC; cdr3_aa: CSARAWVAETQYF
j_call: TRBJ2-2; v_call: TRBV12-3/TRBV12-4; clone_size: few; d_call: -; cdr3_nt: TGTGCCAGCAGTTTCGGCCCAAACACCGGGGAGCTGTTTTTT; cdr3_aa: CASSFGPNTGELFF